This TCR beta chain comes out of a study of OX40 agonist ivuxolimab in advanced cancers. For the wider study: The costimulatory receptor OX40 (CD134) was targeted by ivuxolimab, a fully human IgG2 agonistic monoclonal antibody. Intravenous ivuxolimab was administered to patients every 2 weeks at six dose levels: 0.01, 0.1, 0.3, 1.5, 3 and 10 mg/kg. The purpose of peripheral TCRbeta sequencing was to test whether ivuxolimab changed TCR sequence diversity and led to clonal T-cell expansion. The paper reports the monotherapy dose-escalation portion (N of about 52 patients) of the phase I ivuxolimab trial. Partial responses occurred in three dose-escalation patients: two with cutaneous melanoma and one with hepatocellular carcinoma. Patients were allowed to have had prior anti-PD-1, anti-PD-L1 or anti-CTLA-4 therapy, and 30% to 40% of the dose-escalation patients had previously received checkpoint inhibitors. A male proportion of 82.7% and a mean age of around 60 years, ranging from about 23 to 90, were recorded for the dose-escalation cohort. Of the approximately 50 dose-escalation patients, hepatocellular carcinoma was present in about 20, melanoma in some 15, renal cell carcinoma in 9 and head and neck cancer in 9. What the study reported, not specific to this receptor: Low levels of normalized T-cell clonal expansion were also seen in some patients who did not respond. At doses of 0.1 to 3.0 mg/kg, clonal expansion of both CD4+ and CD8+ blood T cells was observed from baseline to week 6. After ivuxolimab, CD8+ T cells had more expanded clones than CD4+ T cells on average. In partial responders in the 0.1-3.0 mg/kg groups, normalized peripheral clonal expansion was found to be among the lowest, especially among CD8+ T cells. The antigen specificity of the peripheral T cells that underwent clonal expansion was not determined.

Patients with a history of autoimmune disease or receiving systemic immunosuppression were excluded from the trial. Peripheral blood for TCR sequencing was collected from all dose cohorts at baseline, on cycle 4 day 1, and on cycle 7 day 1. Samples came from an open-label, multicenter, first-in-human phase I dose-escalation trial of ivuxolimab. The trial enrolled adults with locally advanced or metastatic head and neck squamous cell, hepatocellular, melanoma or renal cell carcinoma. Before TCR sequencing, CD4+ T cells and CD8+ T cells were sorted from peripheral blood as separate populations. A remark on this clone: Its antigen is still unknown. No per-base quality is available; no much larger clone lies one base away.

CDR1 and CDR2 were assigned from the germline V gene as MGHRA and YSYEKL. V loses 3 bases of germline sequence and J loses 0 bases, and the interval between the two ends is 7 bases. CDR3 length: 14 amino acids, cysteine to phenylalanine. Only the CDR3 region is kept as DNA, spanning 42 bases read in frame from base 1. For sequencing of the TCRbeta CDR3 region, genomic DNA was extracted from the sorted cells. The immunoSEQ Assay was used for sequencing of TCRbeta CDR3 regions. TCRdb carries this immuneACCESS record with in-frame sequences only. Its versions omit some clonotypes, under half of them owing to an unresolved V gene in the studies checked, with the rest unexplained. In all, the sample holds around 71,000 clones, and about 88% of those were seen once. 1.1% of the sample goes to the ten largest clones.

The V gene is TRBV4-1 and the J gene is TRBJ2-3; TRBD2 could be the D gene, as 5 bases match. This TCR was sampled from an adult with an advanced solid tumor such as melanoma, head and neck, liver or kidney cancer. The sample consisted of CD4+ or CD8+ T cells sorted from blood, taken in a trial of the OX40 agonist ivuxolimab. CDR3 loop: CASSQPGSTDTQYF. The DNA is TGCGCCAGCAGCCAGCCGGGGAGCACAGATACGCAGTATTTT.